Listed below are T cell receptor beta chains from one sample, sequenced in a study of T cells expressing NK-cell markers. TCRdb re-called the 5' RACE reads; every CDR3 protein appears as one record, without DNA. The sample yields fewer than 200,000 distinct CDR3 sequences, of which the top ten take up approximately 18%. The specimen was blood T cells: a sorted CD56 or NKG2C T cell subset, CD4+ or CD8+ T cells, or bulk PBMC T cells (not recorded which). These receptor sequences come from a woman between 18 and 70 years old in good health. The CDR3 runs from the conserved cysteine through the conserved F or W.

CDR3 protein	V gene	J gene
CASSRDRVSTDTQYF	TRBV5-1	TRBJ2-3
CASSLGLAGGQGDEQFF	TRBV7-8	TRBJ2-1
CASSAVNRHTEAFF	TRBV7-9	TRBJ1-1
CSATPLNTEAFF	TRBV20-1	TRBJ1-1
CASSSIGTGGETQYF	TRBV5-1	TRBJ2-5
CSARRGDSSYEQYF	TRBV20-1	TRBJ2-7
CASSGTNEKLFF	TRBV25-1	TRBJ1-4
CASGLAGGLGTQYF	TRBV2	TRBJ2-5
CASSPRGTGELFF	TRBV19	TRBJ2-2
CASSLWVGLAGLTDTQYF	TRBV2	TRBJ2-3
CSASLLWASGTRGRENEQFF	TRBV20-1	TRBJ2-1
CASSPGDRVTEQFF	TRBV18	TRBJ2-1
CASPLQGAFYEQYF	TRBV19	TRBJ2-7
CASSLSVGWSSYNEQFF	TRBV11-2	TRBJ2-1
CASSQDVFGGPYEQYF	TRBV4-2	TRBJ2-7
CASTQGGYNSPLHF	TRBV25-1	TRBJ1-6
CASSLAGGRKDGYTF	TRBV5-1	TRBJ1-2
CAAQRDYQETQYF	TRBV10-3	TRBJ2-5
CASSPHGTPAGEQYF	TRBV7-8	TRBJ2-7
CASSPGASSSYEQYF	TRBV18	TRBJ2-7
CASRQPGTTMNTGELFF	TRBV25-1	TRBJ2-2
CASSLGLSDEKLFF	TRBV7-2	TRBJ1-4
CASSSRQGESKQYF	TRBV7-2	TRBJ2-7
CAVEGGPGALEAFF	TRBV3-1	TRBJ1-1
CASSSTGQGTGELFF	TRBV7-3	TRBJ2-2
CASSSESAVGYTF	TRBV18	TRBJ1-2
CASSLGAGRTDTQYF	TRBV5-1	TRBJ2-3
CASSLHNAEGETQYF	TRBV11-2	TRBJ2-5
CATSRVLAGVNEQFF	TRBV15	TRBJ2-1
CASSWSRGGEQYF	TRBV27	TRBJ2-7
CASSLWDLFGVYGYTF	TRBV12-3/TRBV12-4	TRBJ1-2
CATSDRGHEKLFF	TRBV15	TRBJ1-4
CASSEPLANTGELFF	TRBV25-1	TRBJ2-2
CASSGLTGRANEKLFF	TRBV12-3/TRBV12-4	TRBJ1-4
CACTGSGTYEQYF	TRBV30	TRBJ2-7
CASTTTLLSGNEQFF	TRBV12-3/TRBV12-4	TRBJ2-1
CSAGTGLANEKLFF	TRBV29-1	TRBJ1-4
CAISLAGQETQYF	TRBV10-3	TRBJ2-5
CASSFRSLNEQFF	TRBV12-3/TRBV12-4	TRBJ2-1
CASSSLGEQFF	TRBV11-3	TRBJ2-1
CASSSRLADYEQYF	TRBV9	TRBJ2-7